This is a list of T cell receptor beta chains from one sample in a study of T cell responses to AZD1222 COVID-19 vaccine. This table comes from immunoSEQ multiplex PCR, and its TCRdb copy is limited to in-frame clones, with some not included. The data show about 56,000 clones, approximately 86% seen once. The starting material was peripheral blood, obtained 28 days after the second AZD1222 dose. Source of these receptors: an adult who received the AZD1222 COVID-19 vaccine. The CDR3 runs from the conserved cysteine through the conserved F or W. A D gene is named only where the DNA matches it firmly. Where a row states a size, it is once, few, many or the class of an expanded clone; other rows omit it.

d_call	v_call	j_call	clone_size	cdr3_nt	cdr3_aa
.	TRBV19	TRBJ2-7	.	TGTGCCAGTAGTATAGTAGGACCCCACGGCTCCTACGAGCAGTACTTC	CASSIVGPHGSYEQYF
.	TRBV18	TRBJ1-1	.	TGTGCCAGCTCACCCGTCAGGGGGAACACTGAAGCTTTCTTT	CASSPVRGNTEAFF
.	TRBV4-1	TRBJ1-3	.	TGCGCCAGCAGCCATCCTGACAGCACCTCTGGAAACACCATATATTTT	CASSHPDSTSGNTIYF
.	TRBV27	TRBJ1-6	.	TGTGCCAGCAGTAAGTGGGACATGGGTGGTTCACCCCTCCACTTT	CASSKWDMGGSPLHF
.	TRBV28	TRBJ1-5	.	TGTGCCAGCACCTCCCCGCAGAGCAGGGCACAGCCCCAGCATTTT	CASTSPQSRAQPQHF
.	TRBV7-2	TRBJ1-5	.	TGTGCCAGCAGCTTAATGTCGGGGCCCAGCAATCAGCCCCAGCATTTT	CASSLMSGPSNQPQHF
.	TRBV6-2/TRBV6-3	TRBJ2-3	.	TGTGCCAGCAGTTCGGGACGGGGACCCACAGATACGCAGTATTTT	CASSSGRGPTDTQYF
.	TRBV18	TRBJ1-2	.	TGTGCCAGCTCACCTGGGGAAATAGATGGCTACACCTTC	CASSPGEIDGYTF
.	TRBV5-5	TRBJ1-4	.	TGTGCCAGCAGCACTTTAGCAGGGACAACTAATGAAAAACTGTTTTTT	CASSTLAGTTNEKLFF
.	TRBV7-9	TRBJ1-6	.	TGTGCCAGCAGCACTCAGGGGACGGATAATTCACCCCTCCACTTT	CASSTQGTDNSPLHF
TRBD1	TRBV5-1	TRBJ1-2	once	TGCGCCAGCAGCTTGGGACAGGGGACCCTGGGCTATGGCTACACCTTC	CASSLGQGTLGYGYTF
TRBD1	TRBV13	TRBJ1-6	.	TGTGCCAGCAGCTCCCCGGGACAGTATAATTCACCCCTCCACTTT	CASSSPGQYNSPLHF
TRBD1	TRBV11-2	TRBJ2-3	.	TGTGCCAGCAGCCCGCGTGGACAGGGGCGGGGAGATACGCAGTATTTT	CASSPRGQGRGDTQYF
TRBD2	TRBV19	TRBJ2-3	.	TGTGCCAGTGCGGGTCGGGGGACTAGCGGAATCGATACGCAGTATTTT	CASAGRGTSGIDTQYF
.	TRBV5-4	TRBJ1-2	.	TGTGCCAGCACCTCGGGAGGAAACTATGGCTACACCTTC	CASTSGGNYGYTF
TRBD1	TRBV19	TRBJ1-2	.	TGTGCCAGTAGTATAGCAACAGGGGTTGGCGGCTACACCTTC	CASSIATGVGGYTF
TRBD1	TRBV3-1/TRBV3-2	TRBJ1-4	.	TGTGCCAGCAGCCTGGGACAGGGAGGGTATGAAAAACTGTTTTTT	CASSLGQGGYEKLFF
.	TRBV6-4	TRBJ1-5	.	TGTGCCAGCAGGGCCGTCTATAGCAATCAGCCCCAGCATTTT	CASRAVYSNQPQHF
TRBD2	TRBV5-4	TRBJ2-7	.	TGTGCCAGCAGCCTAGAATCGACTAGCGGCTACGAGCAGTACTTC	CASSLESTSGYEQYF
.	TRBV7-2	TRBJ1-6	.	TGTGCCAGCAGCCCATTCATGGGCTCCTATAATTCACCCCTCCACTTT	CASSPFMGSYNSPLHF
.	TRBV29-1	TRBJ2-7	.	TGCAGCGTTGCGGACCGCTCCTACGAGCAGTACTTC	CSVADRSYEQYF
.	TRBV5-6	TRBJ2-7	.	TGTGCCAGCAGTAACGGGGGGCCCAGGGACGAGCAGTACTTC	CASSNGGPRDEQYF
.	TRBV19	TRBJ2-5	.	TGTGCCAGTAGTATAACAACACAGGGTAAAGAGACCCAGTACTTC	CASSITTQGKETQYF
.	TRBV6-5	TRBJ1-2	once	TGTGCCAGCAGCTCCCCGGGTGGTGGCTACACCTTC	CASSSPGGGYTF
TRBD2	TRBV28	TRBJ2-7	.	TGTGCCAGCAGCGGGACTAGATACGAGCAGTACTTC	CASSGTRYEQYF
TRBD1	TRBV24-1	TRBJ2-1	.	TGTGCCACCAGCCCCGGGACAGGGTCCCGTAATGAGCAGTTCTTC	CATSPGTGSRNEQFF
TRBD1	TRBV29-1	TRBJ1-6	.	TGCAGCGTCCGTGGACAGGGAGATTCACCCCTCCACTTT	CSVRGQGDSPLHF
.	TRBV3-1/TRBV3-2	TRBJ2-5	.	TGTGCCAGCAGCCAAGAACGTGGTCTTAAATCCAAAGAGACCCAGTACTTC	CASSQERGLKSKETQYF
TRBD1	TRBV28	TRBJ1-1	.	TGTGCCAGCAGCTCGGGACAGACGAACACTGAAGCTTTCTTT	CASSSGQTNTEAFF
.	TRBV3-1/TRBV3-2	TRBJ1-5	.	TGTGCCAGCAGCCAAGTGGCAGGGGCTGGCCAGCCCCAGCATTTT	CASSQVAGAGQPQHF
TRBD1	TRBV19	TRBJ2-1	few	TGTGCCAGTAGAACAGGGGCGAGCTCCTACAATGAGCAGTTCTTC	CASRTGASSYNEQFF
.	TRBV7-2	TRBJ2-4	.	TGTGCCAGCAGCTTAGTTGCTGGGTCAGGGGCTAGAAACATTCAGTACTTC	CASSLVAGSGARNIQYF
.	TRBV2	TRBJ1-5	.	TGTGCCAGCAGTGACGGAGCAGGGCCATTTTATCAGCCCCAGCATTTT	CASSDGAGPFYQPQHF
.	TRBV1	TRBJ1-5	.	TGCACCAGCAGCCAAGAAGGGGGCGCGGATCAGCCCCAGCATTTT	CTSSQEGGADQPQHF